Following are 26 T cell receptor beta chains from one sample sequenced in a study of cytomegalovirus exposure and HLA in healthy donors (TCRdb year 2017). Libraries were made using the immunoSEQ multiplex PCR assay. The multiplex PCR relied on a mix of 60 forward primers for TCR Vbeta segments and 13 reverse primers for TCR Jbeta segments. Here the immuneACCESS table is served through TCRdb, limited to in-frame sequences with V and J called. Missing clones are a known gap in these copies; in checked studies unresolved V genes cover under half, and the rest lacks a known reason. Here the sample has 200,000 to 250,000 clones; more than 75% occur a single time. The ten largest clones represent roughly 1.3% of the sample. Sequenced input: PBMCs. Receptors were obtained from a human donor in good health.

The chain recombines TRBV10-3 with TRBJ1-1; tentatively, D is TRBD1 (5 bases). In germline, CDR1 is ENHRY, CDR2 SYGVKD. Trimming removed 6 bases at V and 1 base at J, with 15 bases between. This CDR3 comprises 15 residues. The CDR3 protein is CAIRPTVGPNTEAFF. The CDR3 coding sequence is TGTGCCATCAGACCAACCGTGGGGCCGAACACTGAAGCTTTCTTT.

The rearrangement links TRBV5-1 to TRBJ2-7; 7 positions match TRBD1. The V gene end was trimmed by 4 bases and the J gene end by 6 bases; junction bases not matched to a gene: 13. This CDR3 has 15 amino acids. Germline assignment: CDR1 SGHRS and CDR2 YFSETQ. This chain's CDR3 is CASSLDRTLTSEQYF. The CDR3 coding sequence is TGCGCCAGCAGCCTGGACAGGACCCTTACGAGCGAGCAGTACTTC.

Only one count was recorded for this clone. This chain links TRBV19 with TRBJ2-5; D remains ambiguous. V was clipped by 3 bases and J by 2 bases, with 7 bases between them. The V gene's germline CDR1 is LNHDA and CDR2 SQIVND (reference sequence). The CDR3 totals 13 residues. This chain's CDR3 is CASSMYRQETQYF. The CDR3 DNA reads TGTGCCAGTAGTATGTACCGGCAAGAGACCCAGTACTTC.

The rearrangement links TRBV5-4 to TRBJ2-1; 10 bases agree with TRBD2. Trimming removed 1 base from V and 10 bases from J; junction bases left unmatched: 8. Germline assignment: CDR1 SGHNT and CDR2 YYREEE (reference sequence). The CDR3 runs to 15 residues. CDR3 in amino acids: CASSLRLAGAEEQFF. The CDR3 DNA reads TGTGCCAGCAGCTTGAGGCTAGCGGGAGCTGAAGAGCAGTTCTTC.

Here the CDR3 reads CASSLGIQGRETQYF. In nucleotides, the CDR3 is TGTGCCAGCAGCTTGGGCATCCAGGGTAGGGAGACCCAGTACTTC. The chain has TRBV5-8 and TRBJ2-5; the D gene is possibly TRBD1 (5 bases). Germline V CDR1 and CDR2: SGHTS, YDEGEE. Trimming removed 0 bases at V and 5 bases at J, with 14 bases between. CDR3 length: 15 amino acids.

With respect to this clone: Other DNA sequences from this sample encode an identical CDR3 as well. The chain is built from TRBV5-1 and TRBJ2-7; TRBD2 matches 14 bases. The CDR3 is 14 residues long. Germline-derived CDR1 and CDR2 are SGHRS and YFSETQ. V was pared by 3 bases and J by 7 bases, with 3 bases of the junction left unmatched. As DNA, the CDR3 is TGCGCCAGCAGCTCGGGACTAGCGGGAGTTGAGCAGTACTTC. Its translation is CASSSGLAGVEQYF. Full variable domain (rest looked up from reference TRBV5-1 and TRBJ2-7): KAGVTQTPRYLIKTRGQQVTLSCSPISGHRSVSWYQQTPGQGLQFLFEYFSETQRNKGNFPGRFSGRQFSNSRSEMNVSTLELGDSALYLCASSSGLAGVEQYFGPGTRLTVT.

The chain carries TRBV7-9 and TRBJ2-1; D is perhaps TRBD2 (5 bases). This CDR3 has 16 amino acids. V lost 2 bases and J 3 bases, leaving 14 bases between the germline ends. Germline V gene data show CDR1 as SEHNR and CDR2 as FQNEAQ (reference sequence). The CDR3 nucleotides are TGTGCCAGCAGCTTATACGGGGTTAGCGTCTACAATGAGCAGTTCTTC. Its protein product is CASSLYGVSVYNEQFF.

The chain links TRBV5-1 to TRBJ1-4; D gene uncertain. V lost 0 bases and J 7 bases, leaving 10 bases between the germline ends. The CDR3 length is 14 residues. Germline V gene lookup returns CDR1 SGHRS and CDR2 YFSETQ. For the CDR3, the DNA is TGCGCCAGCAGCTTGGACAGCAACACTGAAAAACTGTTTTTT. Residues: CASSLDSNTEKLFF.

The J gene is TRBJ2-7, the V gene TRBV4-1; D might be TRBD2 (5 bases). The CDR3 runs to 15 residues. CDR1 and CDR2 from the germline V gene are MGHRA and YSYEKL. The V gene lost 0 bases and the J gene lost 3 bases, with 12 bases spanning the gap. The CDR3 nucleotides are TGCGCCAGCAGCCAAGAGGGGAGTCCCTACTACGAGCAGTACTTC. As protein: CASSQEGSPYYEQYF.

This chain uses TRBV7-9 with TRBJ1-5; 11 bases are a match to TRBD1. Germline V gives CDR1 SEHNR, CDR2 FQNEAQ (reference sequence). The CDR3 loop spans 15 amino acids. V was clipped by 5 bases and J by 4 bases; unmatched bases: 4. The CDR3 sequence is CASSQGTGGNQPQHF. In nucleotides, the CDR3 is TGTGCCAGCAGCCAAGGGACAGGGGGAAATCAGCCCCAGCATTTT.

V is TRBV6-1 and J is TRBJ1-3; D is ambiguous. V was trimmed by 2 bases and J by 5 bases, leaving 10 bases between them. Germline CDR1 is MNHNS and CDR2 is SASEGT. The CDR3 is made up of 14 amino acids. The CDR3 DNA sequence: TGTGCCAGCAGTGAAATTAACAGCCGAAACACCATATATTTT. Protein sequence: CASSEINSRNTIYF.

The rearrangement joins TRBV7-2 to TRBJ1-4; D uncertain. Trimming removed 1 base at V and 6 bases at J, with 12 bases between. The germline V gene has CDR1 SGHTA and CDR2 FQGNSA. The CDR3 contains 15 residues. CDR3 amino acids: CASSLVYGPYEKLFF. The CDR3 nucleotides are TGTGCCAGCAGCTTAGTATATGGCCCATATGAAAAACTGTTTTTT.

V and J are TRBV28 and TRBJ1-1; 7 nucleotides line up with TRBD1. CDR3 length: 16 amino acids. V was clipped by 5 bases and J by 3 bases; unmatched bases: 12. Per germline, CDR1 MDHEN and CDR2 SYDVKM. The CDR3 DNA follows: TGTGCCAGCAGTCTACAATCCATAGACAGGGACACTGAAGCTTTCTTT. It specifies CASSLQSIDRDTEAFF.

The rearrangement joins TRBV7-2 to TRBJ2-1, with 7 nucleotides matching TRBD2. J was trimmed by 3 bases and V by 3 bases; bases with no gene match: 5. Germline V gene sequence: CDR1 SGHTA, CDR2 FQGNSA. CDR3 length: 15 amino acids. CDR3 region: CASSFSASGYNEQFF. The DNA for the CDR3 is TGTGCCAGCAGCTTCTCGGCTAGCGGCTACAATGAGCAGTTCTTC. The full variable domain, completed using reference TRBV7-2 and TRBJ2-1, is GAGVSQSPSNKVTEKGKDVELRCDPISGHTALYWYRQSLGQGLEFLIYFQGNSAPDKSGLPSDRFSAERTGGSVSTLTIQRTQQEDSAVYLCASSFSASGYNEQFFGPGTRLTVL.

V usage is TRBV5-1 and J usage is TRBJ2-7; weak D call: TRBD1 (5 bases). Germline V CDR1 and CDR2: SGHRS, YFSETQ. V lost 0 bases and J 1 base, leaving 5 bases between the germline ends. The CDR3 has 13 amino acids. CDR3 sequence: CASSLGQSYEQYF. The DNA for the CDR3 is TGCGCCAGCAGCTTGGGACAGTCCTACGAGCAGTACTTC.

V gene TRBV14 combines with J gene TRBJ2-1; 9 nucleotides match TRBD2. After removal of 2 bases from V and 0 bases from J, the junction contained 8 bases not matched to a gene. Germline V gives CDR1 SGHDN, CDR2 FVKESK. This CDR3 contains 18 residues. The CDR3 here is CASSQRVYSGSSYNEQFF. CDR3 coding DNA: TGTGCCAGCAGCCAAAGGGTGTATAGCGGGAGCTCCTACAATGAGCAGTTCTTC.

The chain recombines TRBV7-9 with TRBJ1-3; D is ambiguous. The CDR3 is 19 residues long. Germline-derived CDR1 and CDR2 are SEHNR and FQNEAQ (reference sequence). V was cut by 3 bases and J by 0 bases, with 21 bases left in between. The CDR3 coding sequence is TGTGCCAGCAGCTTTGGAGTAGGCACCTTGACTAGCTCTGGAAACACCATATATTTT. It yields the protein CASSFGVGTLTSSGNTIYF.

CDR3 bases: TGTGCCAGCTCACCTCCCGGGACAGGGGGCCGCGAGCAGTACTTC. This translates into CASSPPGTGGREQYF. The chain is built from TRBV18 and TRBJ2-7; 12 bases map to TRBD1. Trimming removed 3 bases from V and 6 bases from J; junction bases left unmatched: 6. This CDR3 has 15 amino acids. Germline V gene lookup returns CDR1 KGHSH and CDR2 LQKENI. The full variable domain, in which reference TRBV18 and TRBJ2-7 provide the parts outside the CDR3, is NAGVMQNPRHLVRRRGQEARLRCSPMKGHSHVYWYRQLPEEGLKFMVYLQKENIIDESGMPKERFSAEFPKEGPSILRIQQVVRGDSAAYFCASSPPGTGGREQYFGPGTRLTVT.

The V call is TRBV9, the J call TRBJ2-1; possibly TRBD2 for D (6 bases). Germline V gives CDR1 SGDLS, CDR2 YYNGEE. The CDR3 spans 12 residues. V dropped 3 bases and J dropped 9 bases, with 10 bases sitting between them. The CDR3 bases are TGTGCCAGCAGCGAGGGCGGGGTTGAGCAGTTCTTC. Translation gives CASSEGGVEQFF.

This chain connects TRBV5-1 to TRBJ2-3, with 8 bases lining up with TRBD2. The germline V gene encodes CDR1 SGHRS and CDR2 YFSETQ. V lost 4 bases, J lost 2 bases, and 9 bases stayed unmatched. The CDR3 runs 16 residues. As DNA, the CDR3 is TGCGCCAGCAGCATCTACACTAGCGGCCTCACAGATACGCAGTATTTT. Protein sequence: CASSIYTSGLTDTQYF.

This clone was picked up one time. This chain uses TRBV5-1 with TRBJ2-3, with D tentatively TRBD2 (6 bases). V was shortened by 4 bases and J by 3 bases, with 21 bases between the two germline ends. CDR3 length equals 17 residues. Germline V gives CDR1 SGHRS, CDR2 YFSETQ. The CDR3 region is CASSITGTLRGTDTQYF. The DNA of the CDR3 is TGCGCCAGCAGCATCACCGGGACCCTACGGGGGACAGATACGCAGTATTTT.

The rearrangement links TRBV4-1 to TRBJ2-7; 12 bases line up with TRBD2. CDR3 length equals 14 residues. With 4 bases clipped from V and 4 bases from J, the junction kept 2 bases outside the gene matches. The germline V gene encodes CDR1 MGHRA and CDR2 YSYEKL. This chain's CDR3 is CASSPGTSGYEQYF. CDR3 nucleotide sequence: TGCGCCAGCAGCCCCGGGACTAGCGGGTACGAGCAGTACTTC.

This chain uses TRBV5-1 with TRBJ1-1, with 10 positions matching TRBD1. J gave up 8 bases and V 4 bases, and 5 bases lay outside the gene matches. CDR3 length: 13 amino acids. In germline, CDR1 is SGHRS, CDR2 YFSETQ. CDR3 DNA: TGCGCCAGCAGCCGCAGACAGGGGGCCGAAGCTTTCTTT. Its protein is CASSRRQGAEAFF.

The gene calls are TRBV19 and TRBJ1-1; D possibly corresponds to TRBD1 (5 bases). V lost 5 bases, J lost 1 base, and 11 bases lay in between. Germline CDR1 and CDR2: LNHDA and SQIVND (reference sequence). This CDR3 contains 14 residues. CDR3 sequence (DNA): TGTGCCAGTAGTCCAGGGCCAGGGAACACTGAAGCTTTCTTT. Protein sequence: CASSPGPGNTEAFF.

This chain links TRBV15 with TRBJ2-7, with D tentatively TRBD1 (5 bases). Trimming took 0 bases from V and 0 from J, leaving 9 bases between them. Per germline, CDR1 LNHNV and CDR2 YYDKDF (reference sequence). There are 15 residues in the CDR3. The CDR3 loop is CATSRDRQNSYEQYF. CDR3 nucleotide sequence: TGTGCCACCAGCAGAGATCGACAGAACTCCTACGAGCAGTACTTC.

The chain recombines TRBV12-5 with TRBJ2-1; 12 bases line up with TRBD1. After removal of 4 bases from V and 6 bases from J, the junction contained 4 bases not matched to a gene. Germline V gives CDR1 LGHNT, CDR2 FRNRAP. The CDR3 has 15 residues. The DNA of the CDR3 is TGTGCTAGTGGTTCGGGGACAGGGGGCTTCAATGAGCAGTTCTTC. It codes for CASGSGTGGFNEQFF.